A single sample gave rise to the 27 T cell receptor beta chains below, sequenced in a study of shared clonotypes between healthy human individuals. Naive CD8 populations comprised CD45RO-negative cells positively selected for CCR7, excluding terminally differentiated effector memory CD45RA+ cells. Clones were sequenced by immunoSEQ multiplex PCR, and TCRdb holds only the in-frame ones, with some missing. The table has hundreds of thousands of clones, 95% to 98% seen once; the top ten hold less than 0.35%. The sequenced sample consisted of naive CD8+ T cells sorted from blood. The receptors come from a man aged 25-40 years in good health.

Remarks on this clone: This specimen includes other DNA sequences encoding the same CDR3. The rearrangement links TRBV7-9 to TRBJ1-5, with D unresolved. The CDR3 has 13 amino acids. Trimming cost V 1 base and J 3 bases, with 4 bases left between them. Germline values: CDR1 SEHNR, CDR2 FQNEAQ (reference sequence). The CDR3 DNA is TGTGCCAGCAGCTTAGGGAACAATCAGCCCCAGCATTTT. This sequence encodes CASSLGNNQPQHF.

V is TRBV15 and J is TRBJ1-2, with D possibly TRBD1 on 5 matching bases. CDR3 length: 14 residues. Per the germline V gene, CDR1 is LNHNV and CDR2 is YYDKDF (reference sequence). The V gene lost 3 bases and the J gene lost 7 bases, with 15 bases spanning the gap. The CDR3 DNA follows: TGTGCCACCAGCAGCCGTTCTGGGGCGGCTGGCTACACCTTC. This sequence encodes CATSSRSGAAGYTF.

The J gene is TRBJ2-7, the V gene TRBV11-2; 8 bases align to TRBD2. From germline, CDR1 is SGHAT and CDR2 FQNNGV. The V and J ends lost 0 bases and 3 bases, in that order; junction bases with no gene match: 7. The CDR3 has 16 amino acids. In DNA, the CDR3 is TGTGCCAGCAGCTTAGATATACTAGCGGCCTTCTACGAGCAGTACTTC. Translating gives CASSLDILAAFYEQYF.

This rearrangement joins TRBV2 to TRBJ1-1, with TRBD1 as a possible D gene (5 bases). Trimming shortened V by 4 bases and J by 4 bases, and 13 bases separated the two germline ends. Looked up from germline, CDR1 is SNHLY and CDR2 is FYNNEI. CDR3 length equals 14 residues. CDR3: CASSAGFFGTEAFF. DNA for the CDR3: TGTGCCAGCAGTGCAGGGTTCTTTGGCACTGAAGCTTTCTTT.

The rearrangement uses TRBV27 and TRBJ2-7; 7 bases line up with TRBD2. This CDR3 is 14 amino acids long. With 4 bases clipped from V and 0 bases from J, the junction kept 3 bases outside the gene matches. Germline V gene data show CDR1 as MNHEY and CDR2 as SMNVEV (reference sequence). This CDR3 reads CASSSRDYSYEQYF. CDR3 nucleotides: TGTGCCAGCAGTTCCCGGGACTACTCCTACGAGCAGTACTTC.

This rearrangement joins TRBV6-5 to TRBJ1-5; weak D call: TRBD1 (6 bases). Deletions cut 4 bases from V and 0 bases from J, with 10 bases between. The CDR3 has 15 residues. CDR1 is MNHEY, CDR2 SVGAGI, per germline. The DNA of the CDR3 is TGTGCCAGCAGTTCCCAGGGGAATAGCAATCAGCCCCAGCATTTT. Protein sequence: CASSSQGNSNQPQHF.

This clone was picked up one time. V usage is TRBV10-3 and J usage is TRBJ1-2; D is unresolved. The CDR3 has 15 amino acids. Trimming shortened V by 10 bases and J by 5 bases, and 23 bases separated the two germline ends. Germline V gene sequence: CDR1 ENHRY, CDR2 SYGVKD. CDR3 in amino acids: CASSPGTEMTYGYTF. DNA for the CDR3: TGTGCCAGCAGCCCGGGTACAGAGATGACATATGGCTACACCTTC.

J is TRBJ2-1 and V is TRBV29-1; TRBD2 aligns across 13 bases. V trimming: 8 bases; J trimming: 4 bases; junction bases outside the gene matches: 11. This CDR3 region has 16 residues. The germline V gene has CDR1 SQVTM and CDR2 ANQGSEA. The CDR3 bases are TGCAGCATGGAAGGACTAGCGGGAGTGAAATACAATGAGCAGTTCTTC. Protein product: CSMEGLAGVKYNEQFF.

V usage is TRBV5-1 and J usage is TRBJ1-2, with 10 bases fitting TRBD1. CDR1 is SGHRS, CDR2 YFSETQ, per germline. Losses at the gene ends were 4 bases for V and 3 bases for J; bases not matched to a gene: 3. The CDR3 totals 14 residues. CDR3 sequence: CASSTGQGDYGYTF. CDR3 bases: TGCGCCAGCAGCACCGGACAGGGGGACTATGGCTACACCTTC. Complete variable domain (other parts from reference TRBV5-1 and TRBJ1-2): KAGVTQTPRYLIKTRGQQVTLSCSPISGHRSVSWYQQTPGQGLQFLFEYFSETQRNKGNFPGRFSGRQFSNSRSEMNVSTLELGDSALYLCASSTGQGDYGYTFGSGTRLTVV.

V gene TRBV19 combines with J gene TRBJ1-1; no clear D gene. CDR1 and CDR2 (germline): LNHDA, SQIVND (reference sequence). The CDR3 is 13 amino acids. V lost 5 bases and J lost 1, with 8 bases in between. In nucleotides, the CDR3 is TGTGCCAGTAGTCTGATTCGGAACACTGAAGCTTTCTTT. Amino acid sequence: CASSLIRNTEAFF.

The rearrangement links TRBV7-9 to TRBJ1-4, with a tentative D call TRBD1 (5 bases). V gave up 6 bases and J gave up 2 bases, with 13 bases separating them. CDR1 and CDR2 from the germline V gene are SEHNR and FQNEAQ (reference sequence). There are 15 residues in the CDR3. CDR3 in DNA: TGTGCCAGCAGTTCCCTCCGGGACACTAATGAAAAACTGTTTTTT. Amino acid sequence: CASSSLRDTNEKLFF.

This chain connects TRBV7-9 to TRBJ2-4, with TRBD2 identical over 11 bases. This CDR3 spans 16 amino acids. The V gene's germline CDR1 is SEHNR and CDR2 FQNEAQ (reference sequence). V shed 5 bases and J 3 bases; nucleotides not matched to a gene: 6. The CDR3 region has the DNA TGTGCCAGCAGCCATCCTAGCGGGAGGAACAAAAACATTCAGTACTTC. Translated: CASSHPSGRNKNIQYF.

The rearrangement joins TRBV10-3 to TRBJ1-3, with D tentatively TRBD1 (5 bases). The CDR3 runs 17 residues. Looked up from germline, CDR1 is ENHRY and CDR2 is SYGVKD. V lost 0 bases and J 0 bases, leaving 12 bases between the germline ends. CDR3 sequence reads: CAISESRRGYSGNTIYF. Written as DNA, the CDR3 is TGTGCCATCAGTGAGTCCCGGCGGGGGTACTCTGGAAACACCATATATTTT.

The V gene is TRBV2, the J gene TRBJ2-5; D gene uncertain. Per the germline V gene, CDR1 is SNHLY and CDR2 is FYNNEI. This CDR3 spans 14 amino acids. V lost 7 bases and J 1 base, leaving 13 bases between the germline ends. CDR3 amino acids: CASMGTELQETQYF. CDR3 sequence (DNA): TGTGCCAGCATGGGAACCGAGCTCCAAGAGACCCAGTACTTC. Together with reference TRBV2 and TRBJ2-5, the CDR3 gives the full variable domain: EPEVTQTPSHQVTQMGQEVILRCVPISNHLYFYWYRQILGQKVEFLVSFYNNEISEKSEIFDDQFSVERPDGSNFTLKIRSTKLEDSAMYFCASMGTELQETQYFGPGTRLLVL.

The rearrangement links TRBV25-1 to TRBJ2-7; TRBD1 or TRBD2 may be the D gene (5 bases each). Trimming removed 0 bases at V and 2 bases at J, with 17 bases between. This CDR3 has 17 amino acids. In germline, CDR1 is MGHDK, CDR2 SYGVNS. The CDR3 region is CASSEYKLRDGAYEQYF. CDR3 nucleotide sequence: TGTGCCAGCAGTGAATATAAGCTTCGGGACGGTGCCTACGAGCAGTACTTC.

CDR3 sequence reads: CASSPPGQGVTGELFF. CDR3 sequence (DNA): TGTGCCAGCAGCCCCCCAGGACAGGGTGTCACCGGGGAGCTGTTTTTT. The V and J genes are TRBV7-9 and TRBJ2-2; 8 nucleotides align to TRBD1. This CDR3 has 16 amino acids. V lost 5 bases, J lost 4 bases, and 9 bases stayed unmatched. The germline CDR1 and CDR2 sequences are SEHNR and FQNEAQ (reference sequence).

This rearrangement joins TRBV5-4 to TRBJ2-2; 9 bases map to TRBD2. The germline CDR1 and CDR2 sequences are SGHNT and YYREEE (reference sequence). This CDR3 comprises 12 residues. Trimming took 5 bases from V and 11 from J; bases not matched to a gene: 4. DNA of the CDR3: TGTGCCAGCAGGCCGACTAGCGGAGAGCTGTTTTTT. It translates to CASRPTSGELFF.

This chain uses TRBV29-1 with TRBJ2-7; D is uncertain. The CDR3 sequence is 13 residues long. Germline-derived CDR1 and CDR2 are SQVTM and ANQGSEA. V lost 7 bases and J 0 bases, leaving 13 bases between the germline ends. The CDR3 is CSAHSSSSYEQYF. CDR3 in DNA: TGCAGCGCCCACTCCTCGAGCTCCTACGAGCAGTACTTC.

This sequence joins TRBV6-5 and TRBJ2-7; D not resolved. Germline lookup yields CDR1 MNHEY and CDR2 SVGAGI. The CDR3 runs to 12 residues. V shed 8 bases and J shed 0 bases, with 8 bases lying between them. CDR3: CASGSSSYEQYF. The CDR3 coding sequence is TGTGCCAGCGGGTCGAGCTCCTACGAGCAGTACTTC.

CDR3 amino acids: CASSLVRGASTGELFF. For the CDR3, the DNA is TGTGCCAGCAGTTTGGTGAGGGGGGCGAGCACCGGGGAGCTGTTTTTT. The chain links TRBV27 to TRBJ2-2; either TRBD1 or TRBD2 may fit D (6 bases each). The germline V gene has CDR1 MNHEY and CDR2 SMNVEV (reference sequence). Trimming took off 3 bases at V and 4 bases at J, with 15 bases between the two ends. The CDR3 extends over 16 amino acids.

With regard to this clone: The sample holds other DNA sequences that translate to the same CDR3. J is TRBJ2-1 and V is TRBV18; D remains ambiguous. Trimming removed 0 bases at V and 3 bases at J, with 6 bases between. The CDR3 length is 14 residues. Per the germline V gene, CDR1 is KGHSH and CDR2 is LQKENI. The CDR3 loop reads CASSPPVSYNEQFF. The CDR3 region has the DNA TGTGCCAGCTCACCACCGGTAAGCTACAATGAGCAGTTCTTC. The variable domain in full, with the rest retrieved from reference TRBV18 and TRBJ2-1, is NAGVMQNPRHLVRRRGQEARLRCSPMKGHSHVYWYRQLPEEGLKFMVYLQKENIIDESGMPKERFSAEFPKEGPSILRIQQVVRGDSAAYFCASSPPVSYNEQFFGPGTRLTVL.

The chain employs TRBV6-1 and TRBJ2-2; D gene uncertain. CDR3 length equals 13 residues. CDR1 MNHNS and CDR2 SASEGT come from the germline V gene. V lost 9 bases, J lost 5 bases, and 13 bases lay in between. CDR3 DNA sequence: TGTGCCAGTGAAGGGTGGGTTACCGGGGAGCTGTTTTTT. As protein: CASEGWVTGELFF.

The chain recombines TRBV25-1 with TRBJ2-7; D is perhaps TRBD1 (5 bases). V was shortened by 0 bases and J by 5 bases, with 11 bases between the two germline ends. Germline V gene sequence: CDR1 MGHDK, CDR2 SYGVNS. The CDR3 covers 14 residues. CDR3 DNA: TGTGCCAGCAGTGAATATACAGGTAACCACGAGCAGTACTTC. This gives the protein CASSEYTGNHEQYF.

The chain employs TRBV27 and TRBJ1-5; 9 positions agree with TRBD1. J gave up 6 bases and V 4 bases, and 13 bases lay outside the gene matches. CDR3 length equals 17 residues. CDR1 is MNHEY and CDR2 is SMNVEV in the germline V gene (reference sequence). CDR3 bases: TGTGCCAGCAGTTCCTACACCGGGACAGGGTCCCTTCAGCCCCAGCATTTT. This gives the protein CASSSYTGTGSLQPQHF.

The V call is TRBV30, the J call TRBJ2-7; a weak D match, TRBD1 (6 bases). The germline V and J ends were trimmed by 1 base and 0 bases, with 16 bases remaining between them. Germline V gives CDR1 GTSNPN, CDR2 SVGIG (reference sequence). This CDR3 is 16 amino acids long. CDR3 nucleotides: TGTGCCTGGAGTGCTCCGGGACAAACTATCTCCTACGAGCAGTACTTC. Translation: CAWSAPGQTISYEQYF.

The chain is built from TRBV29-1 and TRBJ1-2; 9 nucleotides match TRBD1. Germline CDR1 is SQVTM and CDR2 is ANQGSEA. V lost 2 bases, J lost 6 bases, and 4 bases stayed unmatched. There are 13 residues in the CDR3. CDR3: CSVEPQGAHGYTF. The CDR3 bases are TGCAGCGTTGAACCACAGGGGGCACATGGCTACACCTTC.

CDR3 coding DNA: TGTGCCAGCAGCTTGGCACTTGGAAACTATGGCTACACCTTC. It is translated as CASSLALGNYGYTF. This rearrangement joins TRBV5-5 to TRBJ1-2; D unresolved. This CDR3 has 14 residues. Deletions cut 0 bases from V and 2 bases from J, with 8 bases between. The germline gives CDR1 SGHKS, CDR2 YYEKEE (reference sequence).